The 12 T cell receptor beta chains below were found in one sample sequenced in a study of graft-versus-host responses after intestinal transplantation. No cognate antigen is known for these TCRs. This table comes from immunoSEQ multiplex PCR, and its TCRdb copy is limited to in-frame clones, with some not included. The data contain 20,000 to 30,000 clones, roughly 82% of them singletons. This specimen was unstimulated CD4+ T cells sorted from spleen or lymph node cells, taken before intestinal transplant. These receptors were collected from a human donor who received an intestinal transplant.

The rearrangement joins TRBV5-1 to TRBJ2-7; TRBD2 agrees at 10 bases. This CDR3 contains 15 residues. Germline values: CDR1 SGHRS, CDR2 YFSETQ. V gave up 5 bases and J gave up 1 base; unmatched junction bases: 6. CDR3 sequence: CASSRLAGESYEQYF. Here the CDR3 DNA reads TGCGCCAGCAGTAGACTAGCGGGTGAATCCTACGAGCAGTACTTC.

On this clone: Without the conserved terminal phenylalanine or tryptophan, this CDR3 likely stems from a read error. This sequence joins TRBV27 and TRBJ2-7, with a weak D call TRBD1 (5 bases). The V end was cut by 6 bases, the J end by 2 bases, with 14 bases between. This CDR3 is built from 14 residues. CDR1 and CDR2 (germline): MNHEY, SMNVEV (reference sequence). The CDR3 DNA follows: TGTGCCAGCAGGTCAAATAGGGGCCCCTACGAGCAGTACCTC. Its translation: CASRSNRGPYEQYL.

In this sample, this clone turned up once. CDR3 protein: CASSEDRGSTDTQYF. In DNA, the CDR3 is TGTGCCAGCAGTGAAGACAGGGGGAGCACAGATACGCAGTATTTT. This rearrangement joins TRBV2 to TRBJ2-3; 8 nucleotides line up with TRBD1. This CDR3 region has 15 residues. The germline V gene encodes CDR1 SNHLY and CDR2 FYNNEI. The junction had 0 bases not matched to a gene; V was cut back by 1 base and J by 0 bases.

This clone was detected once. The J gene is TRBJ1-1, the V gene TRBV6-6; 7 bases agree with TRBD1. Germline CDR1 MNHNY, CDR2 SVGAGI (reference sequence). CDR3 length: 15 residues. Trimming cost V 2 bases and J 1 base; bases outside gene matches: 4. The DNA of the CDR3 is TGTGCCAGCAGTTACACACGACAGGGGAACACTGAAGCTTTCTTT. This encodes CASSYTRQGNTEAFF.

This sequence joins TRBV10-3 and TRBJ1-1, with D possibly TRBD1 on 5 matching bases. This CDR3 contains 11 residues. Trimming shortened V by 6 bases and J by 10 bases, and 12 bases separated the two germline ends. Germline V CDR1 and CDR2: ENHRY, SYGVKD. Here the CDR3 DNA reads TGTGCCATCAGGGGGGGGGAAGGAGCTTTCTTT. Translated: CAIRGGEGAFF.

The J gene is TRBJ2-3, the V gene TRBV4-2; TRBD2 might be the D (5 bases). CDR3 length: 15 amino acids. Germline-derived CDR1 and CDR2 are LGHNA and YNFKEQ. V lost 0 bases and J lost 5, with 12 bases in between. The DNA for the CDR3 is TGTGCCAGCAGCCAAGATTCGCGGACTCAAGATACGCAGTATTTT. Residues: CASSQDSRTQDTQYF.

V and J are TRBV6-1 and TRBJ2-1; maybe TRBD1 (5 bases). The CDR3 is 15 residues long. Germline lookup yields CDR1 MNHNS and CDR2 SASEGT. Trimming left V 7 bases short and J 3 bases short, with 16 bases between. This CDR3 is CASIIRVRHYNEQFF. Here the CDR3 DNA reads TGTGCCAGCATCATCAGGGTTCGCCACTACAATGAGCAGTTCTTC.

V is TRBV19 and J is TRBJ2-6; D tentatively reads TRBD1 or TRBD2 (6 bases each). The CDR3 is made up of 18 amino acids. Germline CDR1 reads LNHDA; CDR2 reads SQIVND (reference sequence). Deletions cut 3 bases from V and 0 bases from J, with 15 bases between. The DNA for the CDR3 is TGTGCCAGTAGTATCGGAGGGACACGACACTCTGGGGCCAACGTCCTGACTTTC. Protein sequence: CASSIGGTRHSGANVLTF. Using reference TRBV19 and TRBJ2-6 for the parts outside the CDR3, the full variable domain is DGGITQSPKYLFRKEGQNVTLSCEQNLNHDAMYWYRQDPGQGLRLIYYSQIVNDFQKGDIAEGYSVSREKKESFPLTVTSAQKNPTAFYLCASSIGGTRHSGANVLTFGAGSRLTVL.

This clone was observed a single time. V gene TRBV2 combines with J gene TRBJ2-2, with 15 bases aligning to TRBD2. Germline V lookup: CDR1 SNHLY, CDR2 FYNNEI. This CDR3 has 15 residues. With 8 bases clipped from V and 7 bases from J, the junction kept 5 bases outside the gene matches. The CDR3 nucleotides are TGTGCCAGCGGAGGACTAGCGGGGGGGCGCGGGGAGCTGTTTTTT. It yields the protein CASGGLAGGRGELFF.

This chain connects TRBV6-5 to TRBJ2-1; no clear D gene. V shed 5 bases and J shed 8 bases, with 4 bases lying between them. The CDR3 has 10 residues. Per the germline V gene, CDR1 is MNHEY and CDR2 is SVGAGI. The CDR3 nucleotides read TGTGCCAGCAGTGAATATGAGCAGTTCTTC. The encoded protein is CASSEYEQFF.

The table lists this clone with a few counts. The J gene is TRBJ1-2, the V gene TRBV9; D is ambiguous. Germline values: CDR1 SGDLS, CDR2 YYNGEE. The V gene lost 2 bases and the J gene lost 4 bases, with 9 bases spanning the gap. There are 13 residues in the CDR3. In nucleotides, the CDR3 is TGTGCCAGCAGCGTCCGGGTGTCCTATGGCTACACCTTC. Protein: CASSVRVSYGYTF. Based on the CDR3 plus reference TRBV9 and TRBJ1-2, the full variable domain is DSGVTQTPKHLITATGQRVTLRCSPRSGDLSVYWYQQSLDQGLQFLIQYYNGEERAKGNILERFSAQQFPDLHSELNLSSLELGDSALYFCASSVRVSYGYTFGSGTRLTVV.

V gene TRBV5-3 combines with J gene TRBJ1-5; D remains ambiguous. TRBV5-3 is placed among ORFs of uncertain function. The CDR3 runs to 17 residues. Trimming took off 0 bases at V and 3 bases at J, with 16 bases between the two ends. CDR3 residues: CARSLAEQCNTNQPQHF. The CDR3 nucleotides are TGTGCCAGAAGCTTGGCAGAACAGTGTAACACCAATCAGCCCCAGCATTTT.